A single sample gave rise to the 18 T cell receptor beta chains below, sequenced in a study of PD-1 blockade in classical Hodgkin lymphoma. Clones were read by immunoSEQ multiplex PCR, and TCRdb kept only the in-frame ones, dropping some. The sample records some 95,000 clones, over 75% being singletons. Time point here: cycle 4 day 1 (C4D1), after 6 weeks of nivolumab. Relapses following autologous stem cell transplantation were seen in all patients, with brentuximab vedotin exposure varying. The input for sequencing was peripheral blood mononuclear cells (PBMCs), taken before the fourth cycle of nivolumab. All receptors derive from a human donor with classical Hodgkin lymphoma.

The chain uses TRBV5-1 and TRBJ2-4; 9 positions match TRBD2. CDR1 is SGHRS and CDR2 is YFSETQ in the germline V gene. The CDR3 has 17 amino acids. V lost 4 bases and J lost 0; bases outside the gene matches: 8. CDR3 sequence: CASSRGIAGVAKNIQYF. The CDR3 region has the DNA TGCGCCAGCAGCCGCGGGATAGCGGGGGTAGCCAAAAACATTCAGTACTTC.

The chain links TRBV14 to TRBJ2-4; no firm D call. The CDR3 loop spans 16 amino acids. CDR1 is SGHDN, CDR2 FVKESK, per germline. The ends were cut back, 1 base at V and 0 bases at J, with 10 bases in the middle. The CDR3 nucleotides read TGTGCCAGCAGCCAAGGAAGCCTCCTAGCCAAAAACATTCAGTACTTC. Amino acid sequence: CASSQGSLLAKNIQYF.

The DNA of the CDR3 is TGTGCCAGCAGCAAAAGGACTAGCGGGTCTCCTTACACAGATACGCAGTATTTT. It yields the protein CASSKRTSGSPYTDTQYF. This rearrangement joins TRBV7-9 to TRBJ2-3; 11 nucleotides line up with TRBD2. V lost 5 bases and J lost 2; bases outside the gene matches: 12. In germline, CDR1 is SEHNR, CDR2 FQNEAQ (reference sequence). CDR3 length: 18 residues.

The V call is TRBV19, the J call TRBJ1-2, with D perhaps TRBD1 (6 bases). V was trimmed by 6 bases and J by 2 bases, leaving 10 bases between them. The CDR3 is made up of 13 amino acids. Germline CDR1 LNHDA, CDR2 SQIVND (reference sequence). The CDR3 DNA is TGTGCCAGTAGCCCGGACAGAAACTATGGCTACACCTTC. Amino acid sequence: CASSPDRNYGYTF.

V gene TRBV18 combines with J gene TRBJ1-1; possible D gene TRBD1, 5 bases. The V gene's germline CDR1 is KGHSH and CDR2 LQKENI. Trimming cost V 3 bases and J 6 bases, with 17 bases left between them. The CDR3 is 15 residues long. This CDR3 reads CASSPSGRERAEAFF. In nucleotides, the CDR3 is TGTGCCAGCTCACCGTCGGGCAGGGAGCGAGCTGAAGCTTTCTTT.

CDR3: CASSSTSGGYNEQFF. The CDR3 nucleotides are TGTGCCAGCAGCTCAACTAGCGGGGGGTACAATGAGCAGTTCTTC. J is TRBJ2-1 and V is TRBV7-3; TRBD2 agrees at 12 bases. The germline V gene has CDR1 SGHTA and CDR2 FQGTGA. Germline trimming cut 4 bases from V and 4 bases from J; bases unmatched to any gene: 2. The CDR3 spans 15 residues.

V is TRBV4-3 and J is TRBJ1-1, with a weak D call TRBD1 (5 bases). V was pared by 0 bases and J by 11 bases, with 16 bases between. Germline lookup yields CDR1 LGHNA and CDR2 YSLEER. The CDR3 loop spans 14 amino acids. CDR3 residues: CASSQEKVGPPAFF. CDR3 bases: TGCGCCAGCAGCCAAGAGAAGGTGGGACCTCCGGCTTTCTTT.

V usage is TRBV15 and J usage is TRBJ2-1; D is uncertain. The ends were cut back, 0 bases at V and 5 bases at J, with 14 bases in the middle. In germline, CDR1 is LNHNV, CDR2 YYDKDF (reference sequence). This CDR3 has 16 residues. CDR3 DNA sequence: TGTGCCACCAGCAGAGATAGTCTAGGGTTCGACAATGAGCAGTTCTTC. Translated, it gives CATSRDSLGFDNEQFF.

The chain joins TRBV27 to TRBJ2-7, with TRBD1 matching 8 bases. Unmatched junction bases numbered 4, after V lost 6 bases and J lost 3 bases. Germline lookup yields CDR1 MNHEY and CDR2 SMNVEV (reference sequence). This CDR3 spans 13 amino acids. The CDR3: CASSPDRDYEQYF. The DNA of the CDR3 is TGTGCCAGCAGCCCGGACAGGGACTACGAGCAGTACTTC.

This clone appeared a few times. This chain uses TRBV6-5 with TRBJ1-6; TRBD1 might be the D (6 bases). Trimming left V 8 bases short and J 2 bases short, with 7 bases between. The length of the CDR3 is 13 residues. The germline V gene encodes CDR1 MNHEY and CDR2 SVGAGI. The CDR3 DNA sequence: TGTGCCAGCCACAGGGCCTATAATTCACCCCTCCACTTT. Protein product: CASHRAYNSPLHF.

The V call is TRBV7-9, the J call TRBJ2-3; D is possibly TRBD2 (6 bases). Germline values: CDR1 SEHNR, CDR2 FQNEAQ (reference sequence). The CDR3 is 15 residues long. Trimming removed 5 bases at V and 0 bases at J, with 12 bases between. Here the CDR3 reads CASSRGLTSTDTQYF. CDR3 DNA: TGTGCCAGCAGCCGGGGACTTACTAGCACAGATACGCAGTATTTT.

The chain joins TRBV4-3 to TRBJ2-5; D not resolved. V lost 1 base to trimming and J lost 3 bases, with 6 bases between them. Germline CDR1 is LGHNA and CDR2 is YSLEER. The CDR3 covers 13 residues. CDR3 loop: CASSQGHKETQYF. CDR3 sequence (DNA): TGCGCCAGCAGCCAAGGCCACAAAGAGACCCAGTACTTC.

The V and J genes are TRBV7-9 and TRBJ1-1, with 7 nucleotides matching TRBD1. Germline assignment: CDR1 SEHNR and CDR2 FQNEAQ (reference sequence). This CDR3 is 13 amino acids long. V was clipped by 6 bases and J by 7 bases; unmatched bases: 8. CDR3 nucleotide sequence: TGTGCCAGCAGAAAAGCCGGGACAGATGAAGCTTTCTTT. As protein: CASRKAGTDEAFF.

The CDR3 sequence is CASSIGGGAGETQYF. CDR3 nucleotide sequence: TGTGCCAGTAGTATCGGTGGGGGGGCCGGAGAGACCCAGTACTTC. The chain recombines TRBV19 with TRBJ2-5; TRBD2 might be the D (7 bases). V was cut by 3 bases and J by 4 bases, with 15 bases left in between. This CDR3 is built from 15 residues. Germline CDR1 and CDR2: LNHDA and SQIVND (reference sequence).

The rearrangement joins TRBV30 to TRBJ2-7, with 9 positions matching TRBD1. The length of the CDR3 is 16 residues. The V gene's germline CDR1 is GTSNPN and CDR2 SVGIG (reference sequence). V lost 4 bases, J lost 1 base, and 11 bases stayed unmatched. The CDR3, as DNA: TGTGCCTGGAAACTGACCCGACAGGGGGTATCCTACGAGCAGTACTTC. It is translated as CAWKLTRQGVSYEQYF.

The V call is TRBV6-5, the J call TRBJ1-2; D gene unclear. Germline CDR1 reads MNHEY; CDR2 reads SVGAGI. Trimming cost V 10 bases and J 8 bases, with 14 bases left between them. The CDR3 length is 11 residues. The DNA of the CDR3 is TGTGCCATTTCGAACAGTGGGGGCTACACCTTC. Its translation: CAISNSGGYTF.

The chain uses TRBV27 and TRBJ2-1, with 12 bases lining up with TRBD2. CDR3 length: 14 amino acids. The germline V gene has CDR1 MNHEY and CDR2 SMNVEV (reference sequence). Trimming at V came to 3 bases and at J to 11 bases, leaving 5 bases not matched to a gene. This chain's CDR3 is CASSLTSGGGQQFF. The CDR3 nucleotides are TGTGCCAGCAGTTTGACTAGCGGGGGTGGTCAGCAGTTCTTC.

The chain uses TRBV28 and TRBJ1-1, with 7 bases fitting TRBD1. The J segment lost 5 bases and the V segment lost 0 bases, leaving 0 bases of the junction unmatched. Germline CDR1 MDHEN, CDR2 SYDVKM. The CDR3 totals 13 residues. CDR3 in amino acids: CASSLWGQTEAFF. For the CDR3, the DNA is TGTGCCAGCAGTTTATGGGGACAGACTGAAGCTTTCTTT.